These 4 T cell receptor beta chains came from one sample sequenced in a study of T cell responses to AZD1222 COVID-19 vaccine. The repertoire was sequenced with immunoSEQ multiplex PCR; TCRdb's copy has only in-frame clones and lacks some. The sample carries 90,000 to 120,000 clones, 89% recorded once. Sequencing was performed on peripheral blood, taken on day 0 of AZD1222 vaccination. The receptors stem from an adult in good health.

The chain uses TRBV7-2 and TRBJ1-5; D remains unclear. Germline-derived CDR1 and CDR2 are SGHTA and FQGNSA. This CDR3 comprises 12 residues. Trimming cost V 1 base and J 7 bases, with 5 bases left between them. The CDR3 protein is CASSLEGQPQHF. In DNA form, the CDR3 reads TGTGCCAGCAGCTTAGAGGGCCAGCCCCAGCATTTT. Filled out from reference TRBV7-2 and TRBJ1-5, the complete variable domain reads GAGVSQSPSNKVTEKGKDVELRCDPISGHTALYWYRQSLGQGLEFLIYFQGNSAPDKSGLPSDRFSAERTGGSVSTLTIQRTQQEDSAVYLCASSLEGQPQHFGDGTRLSIL.

The rearrangement uses TRBV18 and TRBJ2-7; TRBD2 is a possible D gene (5 bases). Germline assignment: CDR1 KGHSH and CDR2 LQKENI. Trimming took off 6 bases at V and 2 bases at J, with 26 bases between the two ends. This CDR3 contains 18 residues. The CDR3 nucleotides read TGTGCCAGCTCGCCTACCGCTTTAAACCGGGAAGGGACCTACGAGCAGTACTTC. It translates to CASSPTALNREGTYEQYF.

V and J are TRBV4-2 and TRBJ2-7, with D possibly being TRBD1 (6 bases). The CDR3 is 11 amino acids. Germline assignment: CDR1 LGHNA and CDR2 YNFKEQ. Trimming removed 4 bases at V and 6 bases at J, with 7 bases between. This CDR3 is CASSRGGEQYF. The CDR3 DNA sequence: TGTGCCAGCAGCCGAGGGGGCGAGCAGTACTTC.

The CDR3: CASSSHRGRLGAFF. The CDR3 DNA follows: TGTGCCAGCAGTTCCCACAGGGGGCGGCTGGGGGCTTTCTTT. The V gene is TRBV27, the J gene TRBJ1-1; 9 bases agree with TRBD1. The CDR3 extends over 14 amino acids. Germline V CDR1 and CDR2: MNHEY, SMNVEV (reference sequence). The trim removed 4 bases at V and 11 bases at J, leaving 11 bases unmatched.